This TCR beta chain was obtained from a study of blood T cell repertoires in COVID-19. In the study overall: There were acute and convalescent COVID-19 samples, and they came from the United States, Italy and Spain.

Per the original methods: Counts of nucleated cells, estimated from reference gene primer amplification, were obtained. Here immunoSEQ multiplex PCR was the method, and the copy in TCRdb shows in-frame clones only, minus some. The V and J calls and clone size were taken over from that table, and D and trimming were inferred from the DNA. The data contain about 75,000 clones, about nine tenths of them singletons. The CDR3 is made up of 16 amino acids. V was pared by 5 bases and J by 3 bases, with 12 bases of the junction left unmatched. Germline V gene sequence: CDR1 SGHTS, CDR2 YDEGEE. This clone occurred once.

The receptor's source is a human donor in a cohort sampled during active COVID-19. V gene TRBV5-8 combines with J gene TRBJ2-7, with 9 bases that match TRBD1. Material: peripheral blood. CDR3 DNA: TGTGCCAGCAGTCCAAGACAGGGGGAGGAAAACTACGAGCAGTACTTC. It is translated as CASSPRQGEENYEQYF.